One and the same sample provided the 8 T cell receptor beta chains below, sequenced in a study of T cell repertoires in aging, cancer and after chemotherapy. A mixed TRB-A/B primer pool amplified rearranged TRB by multiplex touch-down PCR. TCRdb processed the multiplex PCR reads anew with MiXCR; each CDR3 protein has one entry. The sample includes more than 2,500 distinct CDR3 sequences, 30% of them seen just once. The template was genomic DNA from peripheral blood, not RNA. The specimen was blood. These receptor sequences come from a human donor in good health.

By share, this clonotype counts as medium-sized. This chain uses TRBV7-3 with TRBJ2-1; D may be TRBD1 or TRBD2 (5 bases each). CDR1 is SGHTA and CDR2 is FQGTGA in the germline V gene. The V gene lost 4 bases and the J gene lost 5 bases, with 21 bases spanning the gap. The CDR3 has 17 residues. CDR3 protein: CASSSRGPGTLDNEQFF. The CDR3, as DNA: TGTGCCAGCAGCTCGAGGGGCCCCGGGACCTTGGACAATGAGCAGTTCTTC.

This clonotype is labeled as medium-sized. The chain has TRBV6-6 and TRBJ1-2, with D possibly matching TRBD1 (5 bases). The CDR3 runs to 17 residues. V lost 2 bases to trimming and J lost 7 bases, with 23 bases between them. Germline assignment: CDR1 MNHNY and CDR2 SVGAGI (reference sequence). The CDR3 DNA reads TGTGCCAGCAGTTACACCCCTGGTTGGGGGGACCTCTCTGGCTACACCTTC. Its translation is CASSYTPGWGDLSGYTF.

Relative to its sample, this clonotype is medium-sized (0.01 to 0.1%). This chain links TRBV30 with TRBJ1-5, with D unresolved. Trimming stripped 3 bases from V and 3 bases from J, with 9 bases between. Germline-derived CDR1 and CDR2 are GTSNPN and SVGIG (reference sequence). CDR3 length: 13 residues. CDR3 sequence (DNA): TGTGCCTGGAGCGGCGGAGACAATCAGCCCCAGCATTTT. Protein: CAWSGGDNQPQHF.

A word on this clonotype: With a much larger clone just one base away, this may be a read error. The J gene is TRBJ2-1, the V gene TRBV27; the D gene is possibly TRBD2 (5 bases). V was trimmed by 5 bases and J by 0 bases, leaving 5 bases between them. Per the germline V gene, CDR1 is MNHEY and CDR2 is SMNVEV (reference sequence). This CDR3 spans 13 amino acids. CDR3 sequence reads: CASSSGSYNEQFF. The CDR3 nucleotides are TGTGCCAGCAGTAGCGGCTCCTACAATGAGCAGTTCTTC.

The chain links TRBV29-1 to TRBJ2-3; the D is unclear. This CDR3 spans 11 amino acids. The V end lost 0 bases, the J end lost 2 bases, and 0 bases lay between the germline ends. Germline loops: CDR1 SQVTM, CDR2 ANQGSEA. The CDR3 DNA reads as TGCAGCGTTGAAGACACAGATACGCAGTATTTT. This codes for CSVEDTDTQYF.

This clonotype is termed medium-sized. The genes are TRBV27 and TRBJ2-3; D is perhaps TRBD2 (5 bases). Looked up from germline, CDR1 is MNHEY and CDR2 is SMNVEV (reference sequence). Trimming removed 2 bases from V and 6 bases from J, with 12 bases in between. CDR3 length: 14 residues. The CDR3 coding sequence is TGTGCCAGCAGTTTAGTTGGGAGTGTTGATACGCAGTATTTT. Amino acids: CASSLVGSVDTQYF.

This clonotype is medium-sized. The chain employs TRBV4-2 and TRBJ2-3, with D tentatively TRBD1 or TRBD2 (5 bases each). The CDR3 is 16 residues long. The V end was cut by 0 bases, the J end by 4 bases, with 14 bases between. Germline CDR1 and CDR2: LGHNA and YNFKEQ. CDR3 protein: CASSQEWGEGSDTQYF. The CDR3 bases are TGTGCCAGCAGCCAAGAGTGGGGTGAGGGGTCAGATACGCAGTATTTT.

By its share, this clonotype is medium-sized (0.01 to 0.1%). The chain carries TRBV6-6 and TRBJ2-7, with 10 bases matching TRBD1. Germline CDR1 and CDR2: MNHNY and SVGAGI (reference sequence). The CDR3 extends over 15 amino acids. The V and J ends lost 3 bases and 2 bases, in that order; junction bases with no gene match: 4. CDR3 in DNA: TGTGCCAGCAGTTATACGGGGACAGGGGCCTACGAGCAGTACTTC. As protein: CASSYTGTGAYEQYF.